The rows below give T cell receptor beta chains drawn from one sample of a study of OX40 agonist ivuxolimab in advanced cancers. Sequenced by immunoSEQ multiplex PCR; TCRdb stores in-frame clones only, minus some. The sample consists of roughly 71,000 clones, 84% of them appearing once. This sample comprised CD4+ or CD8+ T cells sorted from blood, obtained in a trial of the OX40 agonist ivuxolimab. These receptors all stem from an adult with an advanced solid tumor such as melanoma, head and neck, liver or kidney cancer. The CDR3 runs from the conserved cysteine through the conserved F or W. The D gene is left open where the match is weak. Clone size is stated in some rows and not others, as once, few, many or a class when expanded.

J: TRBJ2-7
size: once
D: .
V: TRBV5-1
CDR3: CASSSGQGMSGRSSFEQYF
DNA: TGCGCCAGCAGCTCCGGACAGGGTATGAGCGGGAGGTCGAGTTTCGAGCAGTACTTC

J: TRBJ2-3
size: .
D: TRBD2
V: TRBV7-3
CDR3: CASSQGLAGTDTQYF
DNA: TGTGCCAGCAGCCAGGGACTAGCTGGCACAGATACGCAGTATTTT

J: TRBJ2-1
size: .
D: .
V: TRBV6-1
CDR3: CASSLGGNEQFF
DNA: TGTGCCAGCAGTTTGGGGGGCAATGAGCAGTTCTTC

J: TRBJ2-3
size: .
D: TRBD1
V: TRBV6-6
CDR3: CASRGTGYSDTQYF
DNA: TGTGCCAGCAGGGGGACAGGGTACTCAGATACGCAGTATTTT

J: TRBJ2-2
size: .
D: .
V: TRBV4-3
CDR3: CASSQDIQQSANTGELFF
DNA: TGCGCCAGCAGCCAAGACATTCAGCAGTCCGCGAACACCGGGGAGCTGTTTTTT

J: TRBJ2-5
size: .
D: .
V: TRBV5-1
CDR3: CASSFQTQETQYF
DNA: TGCGCCAGCAGCTTCCAGACCCAAGAGACCCAGTACTTC

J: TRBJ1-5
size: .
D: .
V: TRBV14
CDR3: CASSQERDQPQHF
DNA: TGTGCCAGCAGCCAAGAAAGGGATCAGCCCCAGCATTTT

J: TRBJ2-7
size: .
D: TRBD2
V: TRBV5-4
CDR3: CASSGQAGVRGEQYF
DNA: TGTGCCAGCAGCGGGCAAGCGGGAGTTCGAGGGGAGCAGTACTTC

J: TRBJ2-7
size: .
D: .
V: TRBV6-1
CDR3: CASSEDWDISYEQYF
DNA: TGTGCCAGCAGTGAAGACTGGGACATATCCTACGAGCAGTACTTC

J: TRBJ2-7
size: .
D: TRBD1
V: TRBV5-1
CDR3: CASSSQGAREQYF
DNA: TGCGCCAGCAGCTCCCAGGGGGCGAGGGAGCAGTACTTC

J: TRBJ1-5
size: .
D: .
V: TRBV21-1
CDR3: CASSFEGQAYQPQHF
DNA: TGTGCCAGCAGCTTTGAAGGACAGGCCTATCAGCCCCAGCATTTT

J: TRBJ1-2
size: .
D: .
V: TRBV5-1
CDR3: CASTRLAGSNGYTF
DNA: TGCGCCAGCACCCGCCTCGCGGGGTCAAATGGCTACACCTTC

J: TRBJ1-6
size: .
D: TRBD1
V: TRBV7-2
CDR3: CASSFELTGGNNSPLHF
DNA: TGTGCCAGCAGCTTCGAACTTACAGGGGGGAATAATTCACCCCTCCACTTT

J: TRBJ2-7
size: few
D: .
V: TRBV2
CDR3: CASTPRVVPQGQYF
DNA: TGTGCCAGCACCCCGAGAGTGGTGCCACAGGGGCAGTACTTC